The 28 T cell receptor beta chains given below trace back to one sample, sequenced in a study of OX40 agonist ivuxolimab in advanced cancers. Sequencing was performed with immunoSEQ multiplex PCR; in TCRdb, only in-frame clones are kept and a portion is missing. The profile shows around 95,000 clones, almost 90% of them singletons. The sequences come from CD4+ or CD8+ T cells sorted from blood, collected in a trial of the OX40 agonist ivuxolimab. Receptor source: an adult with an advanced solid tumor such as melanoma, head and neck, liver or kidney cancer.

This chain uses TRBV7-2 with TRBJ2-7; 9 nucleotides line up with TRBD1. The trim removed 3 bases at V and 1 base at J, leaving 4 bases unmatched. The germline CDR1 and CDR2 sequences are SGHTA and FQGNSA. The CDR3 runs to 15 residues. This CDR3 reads CASSFGTGRSYEQYF. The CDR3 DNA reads TGTGCCAGCAGCTTCGGGACAGGGCGATCCTACGAGCAGTACTTC.

CDR3 sequence reads: CAWSVQGNTEAFF. DNA for the CDR3: TGTGCCTGGAGTGTACAGGGGAACACTGAAGCTTTCTTT. The chain joins TRBV30 to TRBJ1-1; possibly TRBD1 for D (6 bases). The CDR3 has 13 amino acids. Trimming stripped 0 bases from V and 1 base from J, with 6 bases between. Per germline, CDR1 GTSNPN and CDR2 SVGIG (reference sequence).

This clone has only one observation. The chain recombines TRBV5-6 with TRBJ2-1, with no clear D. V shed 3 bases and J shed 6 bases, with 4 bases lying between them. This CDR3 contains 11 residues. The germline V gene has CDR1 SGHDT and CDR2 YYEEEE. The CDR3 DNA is TGTGCCAGCAGCTCCAGCAATGAGCAGTTCTTC. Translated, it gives CASSSSNEQFF.

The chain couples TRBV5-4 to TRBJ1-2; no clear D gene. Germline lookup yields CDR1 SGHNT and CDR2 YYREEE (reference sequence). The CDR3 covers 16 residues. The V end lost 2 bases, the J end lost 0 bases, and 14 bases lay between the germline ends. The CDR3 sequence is CASSLGFQYSNYGYTF. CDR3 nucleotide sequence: TGTGCCAGCAGCTTAGGGTTTCAGTACTCTAACTATGGCTACACCTTC.

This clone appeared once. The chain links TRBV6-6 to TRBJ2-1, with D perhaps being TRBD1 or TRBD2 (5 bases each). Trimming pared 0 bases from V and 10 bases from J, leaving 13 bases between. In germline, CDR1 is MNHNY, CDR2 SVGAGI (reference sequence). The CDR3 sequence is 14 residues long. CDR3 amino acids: CASSYSGTGREQFF. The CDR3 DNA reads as TGTGCCAGCAGTTACTCCGGGACGGGGAGAGAGCAGTTCTTC.

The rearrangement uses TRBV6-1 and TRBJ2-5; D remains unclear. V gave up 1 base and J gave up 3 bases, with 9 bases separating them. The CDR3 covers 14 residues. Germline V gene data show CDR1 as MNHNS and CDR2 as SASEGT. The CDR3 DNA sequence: TGTGCCAGCAGTGAAGAGACACATAAAGAGACCCAGTACTTC. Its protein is CASSEETHKETQYF.

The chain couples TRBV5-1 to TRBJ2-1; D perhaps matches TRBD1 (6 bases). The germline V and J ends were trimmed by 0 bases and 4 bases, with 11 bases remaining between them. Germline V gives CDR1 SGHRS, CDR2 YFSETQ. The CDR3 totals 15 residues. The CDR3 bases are TGCGCCAGCAGCTTGGGACAGGATTTTTACAATGAGCAGTTCTTC. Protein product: CASSLGQDFYNEQFF.

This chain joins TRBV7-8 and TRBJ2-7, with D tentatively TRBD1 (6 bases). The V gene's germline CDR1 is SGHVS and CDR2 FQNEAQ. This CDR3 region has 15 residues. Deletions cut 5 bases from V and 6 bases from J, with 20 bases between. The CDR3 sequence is CASSAVSLDRPEQYF. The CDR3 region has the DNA TGTGCCAGCAGCGCAGTCTCCTTGGACAGACCCGAGCAGTACTTC.

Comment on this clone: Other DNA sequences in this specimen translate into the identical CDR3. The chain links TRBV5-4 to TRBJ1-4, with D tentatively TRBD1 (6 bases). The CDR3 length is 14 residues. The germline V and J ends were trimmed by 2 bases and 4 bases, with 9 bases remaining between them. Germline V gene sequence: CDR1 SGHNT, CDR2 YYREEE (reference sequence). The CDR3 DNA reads TGTGCCAGCAGCTTAAGACAGGATAATGAAAAACTGTTTTTT. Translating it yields CASSLRQDNEKLFF. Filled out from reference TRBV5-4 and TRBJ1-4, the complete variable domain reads ETGVTQSPTHLIKTRGQQVTLRCSSQSGHNTVSWYQQALGQGPQFIFQYYREEENGRGNFPPRFSGLQFPNYSSELNVNALELDDSALYLCASSLRQDNEKLFFGSGTQLSVL.

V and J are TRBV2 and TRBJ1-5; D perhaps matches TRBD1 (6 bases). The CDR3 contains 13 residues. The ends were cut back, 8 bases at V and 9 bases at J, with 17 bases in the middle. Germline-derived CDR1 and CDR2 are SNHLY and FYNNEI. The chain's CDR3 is CASSDRALGPQHF. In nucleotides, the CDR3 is TGTGCCAGCTCGGACAGAGCCCTGGGGCCCCAGCATTTT.

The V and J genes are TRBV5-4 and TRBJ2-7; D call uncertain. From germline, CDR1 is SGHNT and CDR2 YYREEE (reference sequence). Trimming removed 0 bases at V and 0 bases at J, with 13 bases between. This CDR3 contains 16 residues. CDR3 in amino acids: CASSLVAGRASYEQYF. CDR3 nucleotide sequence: TGTGCCAGCAGCTTGGTTGCTGGAAGGGCCTCCTACGAGCAGTACTTC.

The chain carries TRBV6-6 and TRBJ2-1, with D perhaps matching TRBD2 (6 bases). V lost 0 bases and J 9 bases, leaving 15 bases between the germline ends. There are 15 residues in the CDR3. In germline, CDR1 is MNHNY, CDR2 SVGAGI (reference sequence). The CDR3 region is CASSYSFGGAVEQFF. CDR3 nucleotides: TGTGCCAGCAGTTACTCGTTCGGCGGGGCAGTTGAGCAGTTCTTC.

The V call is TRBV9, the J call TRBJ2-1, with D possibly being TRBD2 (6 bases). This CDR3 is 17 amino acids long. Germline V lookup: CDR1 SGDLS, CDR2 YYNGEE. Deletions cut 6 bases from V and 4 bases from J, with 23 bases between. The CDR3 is CASMGRDSQNEYNEQFF. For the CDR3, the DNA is TGTGCCAGCATGGGGCGGGACTCGCAGAATGAATACAATGAGCAGTTCTTC.

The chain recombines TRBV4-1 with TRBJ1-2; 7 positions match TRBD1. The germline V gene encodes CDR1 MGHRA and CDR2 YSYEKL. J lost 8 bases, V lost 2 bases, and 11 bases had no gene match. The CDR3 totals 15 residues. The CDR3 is CASSQQDRWEVGYTF. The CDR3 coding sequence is TGCGCCAGCAGCCAACAGGACAGGTGGGAGGTAGGCTACACCTTC.

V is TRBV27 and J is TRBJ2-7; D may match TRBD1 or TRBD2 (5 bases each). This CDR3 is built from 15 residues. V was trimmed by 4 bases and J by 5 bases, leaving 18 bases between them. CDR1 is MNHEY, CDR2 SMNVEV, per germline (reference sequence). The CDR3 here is CASSSPGRGRHEQYF. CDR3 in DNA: TGTGCCAGCAGTTCCCCGGGACGGGGAAGACACGAGCAGTACTTC.

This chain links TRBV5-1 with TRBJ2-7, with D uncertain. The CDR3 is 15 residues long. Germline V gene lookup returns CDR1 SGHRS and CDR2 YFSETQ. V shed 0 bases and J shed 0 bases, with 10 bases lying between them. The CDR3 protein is CASSLGRLTSYEQYF. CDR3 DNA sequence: TGCGCCAGCAGCTTGGGACGTTTGACCTCCTACGAGCAGTACTTC. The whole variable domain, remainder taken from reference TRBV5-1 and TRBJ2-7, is KAGVTQTPRYLIKTRGQQVTLSCSPISGHRSVSWYQQTPGQGLQFLFEYFSETQRNKGNFPGRFSGRQFSNSRSEMNVSTLELGDSALYLCASSLGRLTSYEQYFGPGTRLTVT.

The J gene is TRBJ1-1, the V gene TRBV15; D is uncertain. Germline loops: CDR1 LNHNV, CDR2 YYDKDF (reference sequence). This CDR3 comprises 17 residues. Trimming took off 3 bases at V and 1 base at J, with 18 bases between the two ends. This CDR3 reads CATSRSIGTRANTEAFF. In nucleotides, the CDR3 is TGTGCCACCAGCAGGTCTATCGGCACCCGCGCGAACACTGAAGCTTTCTTT.

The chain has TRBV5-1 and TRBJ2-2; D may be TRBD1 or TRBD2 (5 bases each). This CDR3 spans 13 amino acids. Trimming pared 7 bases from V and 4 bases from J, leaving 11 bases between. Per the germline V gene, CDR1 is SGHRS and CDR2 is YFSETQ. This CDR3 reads CASRDVGTGELFF. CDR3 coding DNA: TGCGCCAGCCGGGACGTCGGCACCGGGGAGCTGTTTTTT.

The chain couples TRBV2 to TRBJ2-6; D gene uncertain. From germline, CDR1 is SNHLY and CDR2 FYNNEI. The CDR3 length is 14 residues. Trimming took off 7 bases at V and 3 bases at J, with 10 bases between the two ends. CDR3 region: CASNSRSGANVLTF. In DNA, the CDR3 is TGTGCCAGCAACTCGAGGAGTGGGGCCAACGTCCTGACTTTC.

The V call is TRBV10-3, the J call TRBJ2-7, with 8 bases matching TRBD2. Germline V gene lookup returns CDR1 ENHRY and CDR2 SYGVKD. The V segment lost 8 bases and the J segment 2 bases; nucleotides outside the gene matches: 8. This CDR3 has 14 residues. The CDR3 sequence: CAIGPAGVAYEQYF. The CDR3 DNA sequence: TGTGCCATCGGTCCAGCGGGAGTAGCCTACGAGCAGTACTTC.

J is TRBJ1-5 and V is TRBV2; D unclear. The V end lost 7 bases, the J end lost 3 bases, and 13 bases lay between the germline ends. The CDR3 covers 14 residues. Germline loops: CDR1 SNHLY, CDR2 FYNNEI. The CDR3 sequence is CASTESRFNQPQHF. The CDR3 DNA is TGTGCCAGCACCGAAAGCAGGTTCAATCAGCCCCAGCATTTT.

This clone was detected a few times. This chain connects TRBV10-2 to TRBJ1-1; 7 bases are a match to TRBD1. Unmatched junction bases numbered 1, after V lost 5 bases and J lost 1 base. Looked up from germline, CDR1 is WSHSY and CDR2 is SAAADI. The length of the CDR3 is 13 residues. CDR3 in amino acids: CASSWDRNTEAFF. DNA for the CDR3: TGCGCCAGCAGTTGGGACAGGAACACTGAAGCTTTCTTT.

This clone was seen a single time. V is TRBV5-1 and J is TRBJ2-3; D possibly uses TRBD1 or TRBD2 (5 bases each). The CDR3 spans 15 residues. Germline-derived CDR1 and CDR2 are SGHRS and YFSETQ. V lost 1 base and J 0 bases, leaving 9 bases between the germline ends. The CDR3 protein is CASSLFGGSTDTQYF. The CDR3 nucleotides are TGCGCCAGCAGCTTGTTTGGGGGAAGCACAGATACGCAGTATTTT.

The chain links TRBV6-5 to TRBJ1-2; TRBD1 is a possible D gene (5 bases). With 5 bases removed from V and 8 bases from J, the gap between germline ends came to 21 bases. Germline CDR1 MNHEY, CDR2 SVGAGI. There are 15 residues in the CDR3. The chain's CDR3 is CASSPPPGIAEGYTF. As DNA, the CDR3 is TGTGCCAGCAGTCCCCCGCCAGGGATCGCTGAGGGCTACACCTTC.

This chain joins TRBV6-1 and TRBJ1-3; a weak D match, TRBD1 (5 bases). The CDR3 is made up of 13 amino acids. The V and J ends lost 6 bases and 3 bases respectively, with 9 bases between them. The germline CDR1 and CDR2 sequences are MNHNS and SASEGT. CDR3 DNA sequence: TGTGCCAGCAGCCAGGGTTATGGAAACACCATATATTTT. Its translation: CASSQGYGNTIYF.

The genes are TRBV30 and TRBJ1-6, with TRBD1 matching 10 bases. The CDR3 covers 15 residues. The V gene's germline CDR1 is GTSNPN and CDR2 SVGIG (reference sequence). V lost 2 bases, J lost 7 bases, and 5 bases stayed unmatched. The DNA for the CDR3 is TGTGCCTGGAGTTTTCCGGGACAGGGGAATTCACCCCTCCACTTT. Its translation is CAWSFPGQGNSPLHF.

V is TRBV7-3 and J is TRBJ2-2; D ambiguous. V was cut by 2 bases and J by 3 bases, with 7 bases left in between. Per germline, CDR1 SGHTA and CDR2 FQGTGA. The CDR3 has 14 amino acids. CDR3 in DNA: TGTGCCAGCAGCTTAGGGCGGTACACCGGGGAGCTGTTTTTT. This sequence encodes CASSLGRYTGELFF.

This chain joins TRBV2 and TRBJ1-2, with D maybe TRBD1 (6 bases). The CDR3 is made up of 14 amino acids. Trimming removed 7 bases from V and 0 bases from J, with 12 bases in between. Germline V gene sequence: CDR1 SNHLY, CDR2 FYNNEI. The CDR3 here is CASIRDIPNYGYTF. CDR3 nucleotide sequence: TGTGCCAGCATCAGGGACATCCCTAACTATGGCTACACCTTC.